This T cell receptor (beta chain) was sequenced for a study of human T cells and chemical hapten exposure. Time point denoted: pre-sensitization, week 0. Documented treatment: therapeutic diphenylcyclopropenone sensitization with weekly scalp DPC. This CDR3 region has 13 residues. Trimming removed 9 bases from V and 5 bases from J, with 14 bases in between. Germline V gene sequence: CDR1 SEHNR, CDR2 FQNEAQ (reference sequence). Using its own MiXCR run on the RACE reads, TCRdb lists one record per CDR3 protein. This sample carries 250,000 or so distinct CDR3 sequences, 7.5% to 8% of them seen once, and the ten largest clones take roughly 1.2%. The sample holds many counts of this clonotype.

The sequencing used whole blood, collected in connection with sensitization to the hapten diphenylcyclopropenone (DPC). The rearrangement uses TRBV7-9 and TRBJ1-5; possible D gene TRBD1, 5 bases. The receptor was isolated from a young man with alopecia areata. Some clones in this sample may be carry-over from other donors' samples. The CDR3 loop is CASGAAGHQPQHF. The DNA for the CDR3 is TGTGCCAGTGGGGCCGCGGGGCATCAGCCCCAGCATTTT. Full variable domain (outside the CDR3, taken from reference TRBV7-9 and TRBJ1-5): DTGVSQNPRHKITKRGQNVTFRCDPISEHNRLYWYRQTLGQGPEFLTYFQNEAQLEKSRLLSDRFSAERPKGSFSTLEIQRTEQGDSAMYLCASGAAGHQPQHFGDGTRLSIL.